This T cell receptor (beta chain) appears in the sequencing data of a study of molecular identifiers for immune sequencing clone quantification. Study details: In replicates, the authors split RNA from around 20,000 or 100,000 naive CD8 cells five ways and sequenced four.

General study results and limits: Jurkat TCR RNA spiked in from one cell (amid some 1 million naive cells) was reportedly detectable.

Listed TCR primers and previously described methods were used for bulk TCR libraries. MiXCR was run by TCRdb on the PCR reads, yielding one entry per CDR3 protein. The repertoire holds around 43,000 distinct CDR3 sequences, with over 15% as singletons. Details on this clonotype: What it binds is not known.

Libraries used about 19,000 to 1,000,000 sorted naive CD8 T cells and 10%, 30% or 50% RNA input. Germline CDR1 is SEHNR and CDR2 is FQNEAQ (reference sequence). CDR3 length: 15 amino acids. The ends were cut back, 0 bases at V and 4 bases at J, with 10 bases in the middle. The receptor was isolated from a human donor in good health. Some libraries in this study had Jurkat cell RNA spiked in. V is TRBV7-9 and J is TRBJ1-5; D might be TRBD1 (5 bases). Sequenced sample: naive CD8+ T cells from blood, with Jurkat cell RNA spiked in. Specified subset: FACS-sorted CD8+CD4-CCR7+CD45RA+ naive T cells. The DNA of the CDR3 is TGTGCCAGCAGCTTAGCCGGGGGAATAAATCAGCCCCAGCATTTT. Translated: CASSLAGGINQPQHF.